This entry lists 4 T cell receptor beta chains sequenced from one sample in a study of cytotoxic CD8 clonotypes in ibrutinib-treated CLL. Sequencing used immunoSEQ multiplex PCR; TCRdb keeps in-frame clones, though not all of them. The sample gives around 200,000 clones, approximately 75% of which show up once; about an eighth is in the top ten. The sample consisted of PBMCs, taken after 12 months of ibrutinib treatment. These receptors were obtained from a human donor with chronic lymphocytic leukemia.

The sample holds one count of this clone. This chain connects TRBV9 to TRBJ2-7; 7 bases line up with TRBD2. V lost 4 bases and J lost 3; bases outside the gene matches: 7. The CDR3 extends over 14 amino acids. The germline CDR1 and CDR2 sequences are SGDLS and YYNGEE. The CDR3 DNA sequence: TGTGCCAGCAGCCCCTCAGGGACTAACTACGAGCAGTACTTC. This codes for CASSPSGTNYEQYF.

The rearrangement uses TRBV18 and TRBJ1-5, with a tentative D call TRBD1 (5 bases). The germline V gene has CDR1 KGHSH and CDR2 LQKENI. The V gene lost 0 bases and the J gene lost 9 bases, with 15 bases spanning the gap. The length of the CDR3 is 15 residues. The CDR3 DNA is TGTGCCAGCTCACCACCGGGGACGTTGGGGGGGCCCCAGCATTTT. Translating it yields CASSPPGTLGGPQHF.

The chain links TRBV5-1 to TRBJ2-2, with TRBD1 matching over 7 bases. Losses at the gene ends were 2 bases for V and 5 bases for J; bases not matched to a gene: 6. CDR3 length: 15 amino acids. From germline, CDR1 is SGHRS and CDR2 YFSETQ. CDR3 nucleotide sequence: TGCGCCAGCAGCTTCGGACAGGCCACAACCGGGGAGCTGTTTTTT. It specifies CASSFGQATTGELFF.

This clone was found a few times. V and J are TRBV18 and TRBJ1-5; 8 bases match TRBD1. V gave up 5 bases and J gave up 5 bases; unmatched junction bases: 8. This CDR3 has 15 amino acids. The germline V gene encodes CDR1 KGHSH and CDR2 LQKENI. This CDR3 reads CASSSETGADQPQHF. The DNA of the CDR3 is TGTGCCAGCTCATCCGAGACAGGGGCAGATCAGCCCCAGCATTTT.